What follows describes a single T cell receptor (beta chain). This sample is drawn from a study of shared clonotypes between healthy human individuals. Here immunoSEQ multiplex PCR was the method, and the copy in TCRdb shows in-frame clones only, minus some. The data hold about 2.4 million clones, with roughly 93% observed a single time. Germline CDR1 is SGHNT and CDR2 is YYREEE (reference sequence). Trimming left V 0 bases short and J 4 bases short, with 13 bases between. The CDR3 sequence is 15 residues long. The chain links TRBV5-4 to TRBJ1-1; no definite D call. The sample comprised naive CD4+ T cells from PBMCs. Subset given: CD45RA+ positively selected. The clonotype comes from a man between 18 and 35 years old in good health. Some clones in this sample may be carry-over from other donors' samples. CDR3 DNA sequence: TGTGCCAGCAGCTTGGGGGATCCTCAGTCCACTGAAGCTTTCTTT. It is translated as CASSLGDPQSTEAFF.